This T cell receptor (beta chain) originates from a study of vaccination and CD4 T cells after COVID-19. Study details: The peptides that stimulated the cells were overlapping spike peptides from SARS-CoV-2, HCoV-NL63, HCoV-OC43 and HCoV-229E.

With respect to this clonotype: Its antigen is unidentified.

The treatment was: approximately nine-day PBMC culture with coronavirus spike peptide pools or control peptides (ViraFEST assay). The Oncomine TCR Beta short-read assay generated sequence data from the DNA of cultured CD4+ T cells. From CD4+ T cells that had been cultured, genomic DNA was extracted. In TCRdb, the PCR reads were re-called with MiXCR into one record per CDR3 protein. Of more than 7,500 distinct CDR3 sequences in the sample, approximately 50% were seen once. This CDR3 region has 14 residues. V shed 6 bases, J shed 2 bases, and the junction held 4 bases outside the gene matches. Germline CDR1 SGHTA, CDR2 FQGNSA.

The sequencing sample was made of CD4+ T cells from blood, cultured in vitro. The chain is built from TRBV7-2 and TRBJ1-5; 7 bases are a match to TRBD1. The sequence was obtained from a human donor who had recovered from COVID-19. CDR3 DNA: TGTGCCAGCAGACAAGGGACAGGCAATCAGCCCCAGCATTTT. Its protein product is CASRQGTGNQPQHF.